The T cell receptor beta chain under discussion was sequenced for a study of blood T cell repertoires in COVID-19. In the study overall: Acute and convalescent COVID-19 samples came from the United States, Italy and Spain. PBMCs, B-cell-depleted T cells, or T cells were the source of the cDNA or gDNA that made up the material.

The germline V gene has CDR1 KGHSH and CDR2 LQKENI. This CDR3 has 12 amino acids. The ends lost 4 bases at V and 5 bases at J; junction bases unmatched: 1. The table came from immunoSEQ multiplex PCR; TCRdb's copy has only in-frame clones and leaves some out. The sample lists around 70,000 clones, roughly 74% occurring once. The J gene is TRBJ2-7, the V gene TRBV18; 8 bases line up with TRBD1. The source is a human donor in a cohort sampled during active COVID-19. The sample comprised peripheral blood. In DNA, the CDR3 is TGTGCCAGCTCACTGACAGGGGACGAGCAGTACTTC. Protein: CASSLTGDEQYF.